Below are 3 T cell receptor beta chains sequenced from a single sample in a study of breast tumors, draining lymph nodes, adjacent tissues. In TCRdb, the multiplex PCR reads were re-called with MiXCR into one record per CDR3 protein. Of tens of thousands of distinct CDR3 sequences detected, more than 25% appear once; the ten largest clones hold over 7.5%. Samples came from axillary lymph nodes draining the breast cancer. The sequenced sample consisted of axillary lymph node tissue. Every receptor here comes from a female donor with breast cancer. Some clones in this sample may be carry-over from other donors' samples.

This clonotype was counted a few times. The conserved final phenylalanine or tryptophan is absent from the CDR3, which likely points to a read error. The chain uses TRBV20-1 and TRBJ1-2; D is ambiguous. Trimming took 3 bases from V and 3 from J, leaving 2 bases between them. Per the germline V gene, CDR1 is DFQATT and CDR2 is SNEGSKA (reference sequence). This CDR3 region has 10 residues. CDR3 loop: CSARDYGYTS. The CDR3 region has the DNA TGCAGTGCTAGGGACTATGGCTACACCTCC.

In its sample, this clonotype was seen many times. This rearrangement joins TRBV14 to TRBJ1-2; D might be TRBD1 (5 bases). Per the germline V gene, CDR1 is SGHDN and CDR2 is FVKESK. Deletions cut 5 bases from V and 2 bases from J, with 9 bases between. This CDR3 comprises 13 residues. The CDR3 nucleotides read TGTGCCAGCAGCTTTGACAGAAACTATGGCTACACCTTC. It specifies CASSFDRNYGYTF.

This clonotype was recorded many times. The J gene is TRBJ1-6, the V gene TRBV19, with 8 nucleotides matching TRBD1. V dropped 4 bases and J dropped 8; count of bases not matched to a gene: 22. Germline CDR1 LNHDA, CDR2 SQIVND (reference sequence). The CDR3 runs 20 residues. CDR3 nucleotides: TGTGCCAGTAGTACCAACCGCAACAGACGACGGACAGGGTACCATTCACCCCTCCACTTT. Amino acids: CASSTNRNRRRTGYHSPLHF. Using reference TRBV19 and TRBJ1-6 for the parts outside the CDR3, the full variable domain is DGGITQSPKYLFRKEGQNVTLSCEQNLNHDAMYWYRQDPGQGLRLIYYSQIVNDFQKGDIAEGYSVSREKKESFPLTVTSAQKNPTAFYLCASSTNRNRRRTGYHSPLHFGNGTRLTVT.